This TCR beta chain was captured in a study of liver allograft versus peripheral blood T cells. As for the study in general: Intrahepatic T cell receptor repertoires from transplanted livers were compared against repertoires in recipients' peripheral blood.

This clonotype is large within its sample. What it binds is not known. Trimming removed 1 base from V and 8 bases from J, with 14 bases in between. This CDR3 spans 14 amino acids. Germline-derived CDR1 and CDR2 are SGHTA and FQGNSA. TCRdb re-called the reads through MiXCR, storing one row per CDR3 protein. The sample lists 2,000 or so distinct CDR3 sequences, about 15% occurring once. Findings of the study overall: Reportedly, the T cell receptor repertoires present inside liver allografts differed from those in peripheral blood.

The V gene is TRBV7-2, the J gene TRBJ1-2, with TRBD1 as a possible D gene (6 bases). This sequence originates from a human patient who had a liver transplant. The T cells may come from the graft donor. In DNA form, the CDR3 reads TGTGCCAGCAGCTTAGGCAACAGGGATCAGGGCTACACCTTC. Residues: CASSLGNRDQGYTF.